This TCR beta chain is from a study of blood T cells in healthy people across ages. V was cut by 1 base and J by 7 bases, with 25 bases left in between. Germline CDR1 SGHVS, CDR2 FQNEAQ. The CDR3 runs to 18 residues. A second about 6 to 12 cycle PCR used barcoded and J-beta primers. TCRdb re-derived calls from the 5' RACE reads in MiXCR, one entry per CDR3 protein. The sample consists of roughly 700,000 distinct CDR3 sequences, just under 25% of them appearing once. The same sample was also studied in work on T cells of mothers and their children.

This TCR came from a boy between 10 and 17 years old in good health. The J gene is TRBJ2-5, the V gene TRBV7-8; D tentatively reads TRBD1 or TRBD2 (5 bases each). Sequenced input: blood. CDR3 protein: CASSLVIATGTANGTQYF. The CDR3 coding sequence is TGTGCCAGCAGCTTAGTGATCGCGACCGGGACCGCAAATGGGACCCAGTACTTC.